These 26 T cell receptor beta chains were sequenced from one sample in a study of spatial heterogeneity in lung cancer. The time point: blood at routine non-recurrence follow-up after resection. TCRdb re-called the 5' RACE reads with MiXCR, one entry per CDR3 protein. The table shows around 100,000 distinct CDR3 sequences, with 10% to 12% occurring only once. The sample in question was PBMCs, obtained at follow-up. The source is a female donor with early-stage non-small cell lung cancer.

This clonotype was seen a handful of times. The chain uses TRBV18 and TRBJ2-2, with D perhaps matching TRBD1 (5 bases). Trimming pared 1 base from V and 8 bases from J, leaving 17 bases between. This CDR3 comprises 16 residues. CDR1 KGHSH and CDR2 LQKENI come from the germline V gene. The DNA for the CDR3 is TGTGCCAGCTCACCACGGGGCAGAGCCGCGAGAGGGGAGCTGTTTTTT. It yields the protein CASSPRGRAARGELFF.

This clonotype occurred a few times. Given the absence of the conserved phenylalanine or tryptophan at the CDR3 end, a read error is likely. The chain is built from TRBV5-1 and TRBJ2-3; 8 bases agree with TRBD2. The CDR3 sequence is 15 residues long. V shed 0 bases, J shed 2 bases, and the junction held 2 bases outside the gene matches. CDR1 and CDR2 from the germline V gene are SGHRS and YFSETQ. CDR3 sequence (DNA): TGCGCCAGCAGCTTGGGACTAGCGATCACAGATACGCAGTATTCT. Translating it yields CASSLGLAITDTQYS.

This clonotype was counted a few times. The V and J genes are TRBV20-1 and TRBJ1-2, with TRBD1 matching over 7 bases. CDR3 length: 12 residues. Germline loops: CDR1 DFQATT, CDR2 SNEGSKA (reference sequence). V lost 6 bases to trimming and J lost 3 bases; unmatched junction nucleotides: 4. The CDR3, as DNA: TGCAGTGCAGCCGGGACAGACTATGGCTACACCTTC. Translated: CSAAGTDYGYTF.

The chain employs TRBV11-1 and TRBJ2-3, with 8 bases identical to TRBD2. This CDR3 region has 17 residues. Germline loops: CDR1 SGHAT, CDR2 FQDESV (reference sequence). V lost 5 bases, J lost 4 bases, and 14 bases stayed unmatched. The CDR3 bases are TGTGCCAGCAGCATTACGGCGGGAGGCCAAGGCCCAGATACGCAGTATTTT. It encodes CASSITAGGQGPDTQYF.

This clonotype turned up a few times. The chain links TRBV10-3 to TRBJ2-1; tentatively, D is TRBD1 (6 bases). CDR3 length: 16 amino acids. With 2 bases removed from V and 8 bases from J, the gap between germline ends came to 19 bases. Germline CDR1 ENHRY, CDR2 SYGVKD. In DNA form, the CDR3 reads TGTGCCATCAGTGAGCTAGAGGACAGTCTCCGGGATGAGCAGTTCTTC. It translates to CAISELEDSLRDEQFF.

This chain joins TRBV5-1 and TRBJ1-4; TRBD1 might be the D (6 bases). Germline CDR1 and CDR2: SGHRS and YFSETQ. The CDR3 consists of 16 residues. Between the trimmed V and J ends, which lost 1 base and 8 bases, there was a span of 18 bases. The CDR3 sequence: CASSLTGSGTVEKLFF. CDR3 nucleotides: TGCGCCAGCAGCTTGACAGGGTCCGGGACGGTAGAAAAACTGTTTTTT.

Ten or more counts support this clonotype. The gene calls are TRBV7-6 and TRBJ1-6; tentatively, D is TRBD1 (5 bases). The CDR3 contains 13 residues. Trimming shortened V by 4 bases and J by 7 bases, and 8 bases separated the two germline ends. Germline V gives CDR1 SGHVS, CDR2 FNYEAQ. CDR3 nucleotide sequence: TGTGCCAGCAGCTCAGGGACCAATTCACCCCTCCACTTT. Translating it yields CASSSGTNSPLHF. The complete variable domain, with remaining parts taken from reference TRBV7-6 and TRBJ1-6, reads GAGVSQSPRYKVTKRGQDVALRCDPISGHVSLYWYRQALGQGPEFLTYFNYEAQQDKSGLPNDRFSAERPEGSISTLTIQRTEQRDSAMYRCASSSGTNSPLHFGNGTRLTVT.

This clonotype has a handful of counts. The chain joins TRBV7-8 to TRBJ2-6; D is possibly TRBD1 (5 bases). Trimming removed 0 bases at V and 0 bases at J, with 12 bases between. There are 18 residues in the CDR3. Germline lookup yields CDR1 SGHVS and CDR2 FQNEAQ. This CDR3 is CASSLALQGHSGANVLTF. CDR3 DNA sequence: TGTGCCAGCAGCTTAGCTCTCCAGGGCCACTCTGGGGCCAACGTCCTGACTTTC.

This clonotype showed up just a few times. The chain uses TRBV5-1 and TRBJ2-2; TRBD2 agrees at 11 bases. CDR1 is SGHRS, CDR2 YFSETQ, per germline. The CDR3 runs to 15 residues. V lost 6 bases and J lost 7; bases outside the gene matches: 8. In DNA, the CDR3 is TGCGCCAGCAATCCGGCTAGCGGGAGGATCGGGGAGCTGTTTTTT. Translated: CASNPASGRIGELFF. Full variable domain (outside the CDR3, taken from reference TRBV5-1 and TRBJ2-2): KAGVTQTPRYLIKTRGQQVTLSCSPISGHRSVSWYQQTPGQGLQFLFEYFSETQRNKGNFPGRFSGRQFSNSRSEMNVSTLELGDSALYLCASNPASGRIGELFFGEGSRLTVL.

The rearrangement joins TRBV10-3 to TRBJ2-5; 7 bases are a match to TRBD2. CDR3 length: 14 residues. J lost 2 bases, V lost 5 bases, and 5 bases had no gene match. Germline values: CDR1 ENHRY, CDR2 SYGVKD. The CDR3 sequence: CAISPGLEQETQYF. The CDR3 region has the DNA TGTGCCATCAGTCCAGGACTAGAACAAGAGACCCAGTACTTC.

This sequence joins TRBV10-3 and TRBJ2-5; D possibly uses TRBD1 or TRBD2 (5 bases each). V dropped 0 bases and J dropped 0 bases, with 17 bases sitting between them. The length of the CDR3 is 18 residues. The V gene's germline CDR1 is ENHRY and CDR2 SYGVKD. The CDR3 reads CAISESYPGANNQETQYF. The CDR3 region has the DNA TGTGCCATCAGTGAGTCGTATCCCGGGGCCAACAACCAAGAGACCCAGTACTTC.

This clonotype has at least ten counts. This chain links TRBV12-3 or TRBV12-4 with TRBJ2-7; D perhaps matches TRBD2 (6 bases). The ends were cut back, 2 bases at V and 2 bases at J, with 7 bases in the middle. The CDR3 sequence is 13 residues long. In DNA, the CDR3 is TGTGCCAGCAGTTTATCGGGGGCCTACGAGCAGTACTTC. Encoded protein: CASSLSGAYEQYF.

The gene calls are TRBV28 and TRBJ2-7, with D perhaps matching TRBD1 (6 bases). The CDR3 is 14 amino acids. V shed 5 bases and J shed 2 bases, with 13 bases lying between them. Per the germline V gene, CDR1 is MDHEN and CDR2 is SYDVKM. DNA for the CDR3: TGTGCCAGCAGTGGACAGCTACCTACCTACGAGCAGTACTTC. Translating gives CASSGQLPTYEQYF.

This clonotype was detected only a few times. The CDR3 reads CASSLTRLAHEQFF. The CDR3, as DNA: TGTGCCAGCAGCTTAACCCGACTAGCTCATGAGCAGTTCTTC. The rearrangement uses TRBV11-3 and TRBJ2-1, with 7 nucleotides matching TRBD2. The junction had 6 bases not matched to a gene; V was cut back by 2 bases and J by 8 bases. In germline, CDR1 is SGHNT, CDR2 YENEEA. This CDR3 has 14 residues.

This clonotype was seen repeatedly, ten times or more. The J gene is TRBJ1-4, the V gene TRBV15; TRBD1 aligns across 11 bases. Germline trimming cut 4 bases from V and 8 bases from J; bases unmatched to any gene: 12. The CDR3 has 17 residues. The V gene's germline CDR1 is LNHNV and CDR2 YYDKDF (reference sequence). CDR3 sequence reads: CATSTGQGASSGEKLFF. In DNA, the CDR3 is TGTGCCACCAGCACCGGACAGGGGGCTTCTTCAGGAGAAAAACTGTTTTTT.

The rearrangement joins TRBV28 to TRBJ2-5; 15 positions match TRBD2. The CDR3 sequence is 17 residues long. J lost 5 bases, V lost 6 bases, and 10 bases had no gene match. CDR1 is MDHEN, CDR2 SYDVKM, per germline. The DNA for the CDR3 is TGTGCCAGCAGCCTCGGACTAGCGGGAGGGCCTCGGGAGACCCAGTACTTC. This translates into CASSLGLAGGPRETQYF.

This clonotype was found many times. J is TRBJ1-5 and V is TRBV12-3 or TRBV12-4; 9 bases align to TRBD1. Trimming at V came to 6 bases and at J to 2 bases, leaving 5 bases not matched to a gene. The CDR3 extends over 15 amino acids. CDR3 nucleotide sequence: TGTGCCAGCAGCCGGACAGGGGTCGGCAATCAGCCCCAGCATTTT. Translating it yields CASSRTGVGNQPQHF.

This clonotype has at least ten counts. The chain has TRBV19 and TRBJ1-5; D possibly corresponds to TRBD1 (5 bases). Germline CDR1 is LNHDA and CDR2 is SQIVND (reference sequence). V gave up 7 bases and J gave up 0 bases, with 16 bases separating them. This CDR3 is 16 amino acids long. CDR3 sequence: CASTPRGYYSNQPQHF. Written as DNA, the CDR3 is TGTGCCAGTACCCCCCGGGGCTATTATAGCAATCAGCCCCAGCATTTT. The whole variable domain, filled in from reference TRBV19 and TRBJ1-5, reads DGGITQSPKYLFRKEGQNVTLSCEQNLNHDAMYWYRQDPGQGLRLIYYSQIVNDFQKGDIAEGYSVSREKKESFPLTVTSAQKNPTAFYLCASTPRGYYSNQPQHFGDGTRLSIL.

This clonotype occurred many times. The chain combines TRBV6-6 with TRBJ1-4, with a tentative D call TRBD1 (5 bases). V shed 5 bases and J shed 4 bases, with 11 bases lying between them. Germline V gives CDR1 MNHNY, CDR2 SVGAGI (reference sequence). The CDR3 has 14 amino acids. CDR3 in amino acids: CASSAGRSNEKLFF. As DNA, the CDR3 is TGTGCCAGCAGTGCGGGACGGAGTAATGAAAAACTGTTTTTT.

This clonotype has more than one count but fewer than ten. The junction does not match germline at one end; this may be a read error. The chain combines TRBV28 with TRBJ2-1, with 8 bases identical to TRBD1. CDR1 and CDR2 (germline): MDHEN, SYDVKM. This CDR3 spans 14 amino acids. The CDR3, as DNA: TGTGCCAGCGGTTTGGACAGGGAATACAATGAGCAGTTCTTC. Translation gives CASGLDREYNEQFF.

A few counts support this clonotype. The CDR3 bases are TGTGCCACCAGCAGAGTGGGCAGCTCTGGAAACACCATATATTTT. Residues: CATSRVGSSGNTIYF. V usage is TRBV15 and J usage is TRBJ1-3; D is ambiguous. Germline CDR1 LNHNV, CDR2 YYDKDF (reference sequence). V was shortened by 1 base and J by 0 bases, with 7 bases between the two germline ends. The CDR3 sequence is 15 residues long.

This clonotype was seen a handful of times. V and J are TRBV6-5 and TRBJ2-5; D remains unclear. V dropped 6 bases and J dropped 4 bases, with 6 bases sitting between them. The CDR3 contains 11 residues. Germline V lookup: CDR1 MNHEY, CDR2 SVGAGI. The CDR3 DNA reads TGTGCCAGCAGACGACTAGAGACCCAGTACTTC. It specifies CASRRLETQYF.

The chain is built from TRBV30 and TRBJ1-2; possibly TRBD1 for D (5 bases). The CDR3 consists of 14 residues. The V end lost 6 bases, the J end lost 4 bases, and 18 bases lay between the germline ends. CDR1 and CDR2 from the germline V gene are GTSNPN and SVGIG (reference sequence). The CDR3 protein is CACPVGGISYGYTF. As DNA, the CDR3 is TGTGCCTGTCCTGTGGGGGGAATCTCCTATGGCTACACCTTC.

This clonotype has a count of ten or more. This chain uses TRBV4-2 with TRBJ2-7; D remains unclear. The CDR3 runs 13 residues. CDR1 and CDR2 (germline): LGHNA, YNFKEQ. Trimming left V 3 bases short and J 5 bases short, with 11 bases between. Written as DNA, the CDR3 is TGTGCCAGCAGCCATAAAGGGAAACACGAGCAGTACTTC. It codes for CASSHKGKHEQYF.

The chain uses TRBV9 and TRBJ2-7; no clear D gene. The CDR3 has 13 amino acids. V was pared by 2 bases and J by 4 bases, with 10 bases between. CDR1 is SGDLS, CDR2 YYNGEE, per germline. In DNA, the CDR3 is TGTGCCAGCAGCGTTGGAGAGTTTTACGAGCAGTACTTC. Translation gives CASSVGEFYEQYF.

In its sample, this clonotype was seen a few times. This chain joins TRBV11-2 and TRBJ2-1, with 11 bases identical to TRBD2. V was clipped by 5 bases and J by 10 bases; unmatched bases: 4. Germline values: CDR1 SGHAT, CDR2 FQNNGV. The CDR3 runs to 13 residues. The CDR3 coding sequence is TGTGCCAGCAGCCCCAGACTAGCGGGAGAGCAGTTCTTC. As protein: CASSPRLAGEQFF. Full variable domain (outside the CDR3, taken from reference TRBV11-2 and TRBJ2-1): EAGVAQSPRYKIIEKRQSVAFWCNPISGHATLYWYQQILGQGPKLLIQFQNNGVVDDSQLPKDRFSAERLKGVDSTLKIQPAKLEDSAVYLCASSPRLAGEQFFGPGTRLTVL.